This T cell receptor beta chain appears in the sequencing data of a study of T cell repertoires and leukemia-associated antigens (dated by TCRdb to the late 2010s). Regarding the study in general: Each sample yielded about 5.1 to 7 million read pairs and about 3.3 to 5.0 million effective reads, roughly 16 million effective reads overall. Using in vitro peptide stimulation of healthy T cells, the study set out to figure out what antigen is recognized by a TCR Vbeta21 clone that had previously been found in CML patients. Study-wide findings and limitations: Across the four groups, there were no significant differences in the numbers of Vbeta genes (roughly 58), Jbeta genes (over 12), VDJ rearrangements, or unique CDR3s. The antigen specificity and function of the expanded clones were not directly tested, and further investigation of both was required.

As a first step, CD3+ T cells were rested overnight at more than 2 million cells/mL in RPMI 1640 lacking fetal bovine serum. MACS immunomagnetic beads were used, per the manufacturer's instructions, to isolate CD3+ T cells from PBMCs. As to this clonotype: What this receptor recognizes is not known. Its ends do not fully match the called genes, so a read error is possible.

Total RNA was extracted from the cultured T cells using TRIzol reagent. 5' rapid amplification of cDNA ends (5'RACE) was used to amplify TCRbeta libraries from RNA. Before sequencing, library concentration and integrity were assessed using Qubit, an Agilent instrument, and quantitative PCR. Qualified libraries were sequenced on Illumina HiSeq or MiSeq by a commercial service provider. The published analysis was carried out like this. MiXCR version 1.8.2 was used to identify TCR sequences in each sample. Qualified clones required a CDR3 longer than four amino acids, an in-frame nucleotide length, and no stop codon. A read containing the complete CDR3 structure was defined as an effective read. Validation of expanded clones was performed by RT-PCR with 24 Vbeta primers, GeneScan spectratyping, and Sanger sequencing. TCRdb ran its own pipeline on the public reads, namely fastp trimming at Q25 and MiXCR clone calling, and kept in-frame beta chains. Rows with one shared CDR3 protein collapse into an entry with the most common genes and DNA. The V and J calls were not made by the authors but by TCRdb's processing. A total of roughly 10,000 distinct CDR3 sequences appear in this sample, 40% to 45% of them only once. The ten largest clones add up to approximately 60% of the sample.

In the germline V gene, CDR1 corresponds to SGHNT and CDR2 to YENEEA. From its cysteine to its phenylalanine, the CDR3 spans 19 amino acids. Only the CDR3 region is kept as DNA, spanning 57 bases read in frame from base 1. The chain couples TRBV11-3 to TRBJ2-7, with TRBD2 matching 7 junction bases. The TCR was taken from a female donor in good health. The material sequenced was CD3+ T cells sorted from blood and cultured. The CDR3 here reads CAGSLVEGRLAESSYEQYF. The DNA sequence is as follows: TGTGCCGGCAGCTTAGTGGAGGGGCGGCTAGCGGAGAGCTCCTACGAGCAGTATTTC. Where the CDR3 stops, the reference TRBV11-3 and TRBJ2-7 genes take over; the full variable domain is EAGVVQSPRYKIIEKKQPVAFWCNPISGHNTLYWYLQNLGQGPELLIRYENEEAVDDSQLPKDRFSAERLKGVDSTLKIQPAELGDSAVYLCAGSLVEGRLAESSYEQYFGPGTRLTVT.